This T cell receptor beta chain was obtained from a study of blood T cell repertoires in COVID-19. Background on the study: Sites across the United States, Italy and Spain contributed samples from acute and convalescent COVID-19. In each case, the material was cDNA or gDNA derived from T cells, B-cell-depleted T cells, or PBMCs.

Source study methods: It was from reference gene primer amplification that nucleated cell counts were estimated. Libraries were prepared by immunoSEQ multiplex PCR; TCRdb keeps only in-frame clonotypes and omits some of them. V and J calls plus clone size are reproduced from that table; the DNA served to infer D and trimming. This sample has about 95,000 clones; roughly 86% occur once, and the top ten carry about 18%. The sequence came from a human donor in a cohort sampled during active COVID-19. Sequencing input: peripheral blood.

The CDR3 region has the DNA TGTGCCAGCAGCTTCCCGGACAGGGCCTCCTACGAGCAGTACTTC. Amino acids: CASSFPDRASYEQYF. V and J are TRBV5-5 and TRBJ2-7; TRBD1 matches 8 bases. Trimming removed 2 bases from V and 0 bases from J; junction bases left unmatched: 4. Germline-derived CDR1 and CDR2 are SGHKS and YYEKEE (reference sequence). This CDR3 is 15 amino acids long.